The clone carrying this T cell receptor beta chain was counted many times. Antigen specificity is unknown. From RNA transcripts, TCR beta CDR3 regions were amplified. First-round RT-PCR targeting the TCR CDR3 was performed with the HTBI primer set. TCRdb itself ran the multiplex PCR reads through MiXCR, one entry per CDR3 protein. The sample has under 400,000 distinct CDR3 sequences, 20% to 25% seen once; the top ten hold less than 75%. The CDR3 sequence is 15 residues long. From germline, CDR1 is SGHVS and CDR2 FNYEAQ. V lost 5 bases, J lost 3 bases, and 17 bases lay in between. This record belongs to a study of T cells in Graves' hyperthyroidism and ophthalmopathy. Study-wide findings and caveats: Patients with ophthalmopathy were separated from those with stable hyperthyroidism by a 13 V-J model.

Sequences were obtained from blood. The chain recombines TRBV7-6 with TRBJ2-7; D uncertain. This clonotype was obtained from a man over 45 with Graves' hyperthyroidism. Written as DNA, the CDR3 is TGTGCCAGCAGCCCGCTAACCAAGGGCCTCTACGAGCAGTACTTC. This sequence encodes CASSPLTKGLYEQYF.